This entry describes one T cell receptor (beta chain). Per the authors' pipeline: Reference gene primer amplification gave nucleated cell count estimates. Assay: immunoSEQ multiplex PCR; the TCRdb copy retains only in-frame clones and omits some. That table gives V, J and clone size, and the DNA gave D and trimming. This sample has over 150,000 clones, with around 82% found just once. This sample was included in a study of blood T cell repertoires in COVID-19. Germline V gene data show CDR1 as MGHRA and CDR2 as YSYEKL. V lost 0 bases, J lost 1 base, and 11 bases lay in between. The CDR3 is 16 amino acids.

The rearrangement joins TRBV4-1 to TRBJ2-3, with D possibly being TRBD2 (6 bases). The origin of this receptor is a woman aged 80 or over with acute or convalescent COVID-19. The sample was peripheral blood. CDR3 coding DNA: TGCGCCAGCAGCCAAGAAGGAGGGCTACGCACAGATACGCAGTATTTT. Protein: CASSQEGGLRTDTQYF.